Below are 26 T cell receptor beta chains sequenced from a single sample in a study of CD8+ T cells in alopecia areata. Described treatment: oral pan-JAK inhibitor, 5-10 mg twice daily. It was cDNA, reverse transcribed from extracted RNA, that served as the sequencing template. Clones were read by immunoSEQ multiplex PCR, and TCRdb kept only the in-frame ones, dropping some. Found here are about 190,000 clones, roughly 70% of them singletons; the top ten hold about 1.3%. Specimen: CD4+ T cells sorted from blood, collected between weeks 47 and 50, from a patient treated with tofacitinib. These receptors were collected from a human donor with alopecia areata.

The chain is built from TRBV4-3 and TRBJ1-2; unclear D gene. V lost 2 bases and J lost 0, with 10 bases in between. The CDR3 extends over 15 amino acids. Germline V gene lookup returns CDR1 LGHNA and CDR2 YSLEER. The DNA for the CDR3 is TGCGCCAGCAGCCAAAGCCCCGCGGCTAACTATGGCTACACCTTC. As protein: CASSQSPAANYGYTF.

The V gene is TRBV15, the J gene TRBJ2-7; D possibly corresponds to TRBD1 (6 bases). The germline gives CDR1 LNHNV, CDR2 YYDKDF (reference sequence). This CDR3 comprises 14 residues. Trimming left V 3 bases short and J 5 bases short, with 14 bases between. In nucleotides, the CDR3 is TGTGCCACCAGCAGCAGACAGGCTCGGAACGAGCAGTACTTC. It yields the protein CATSSRQARNEQYF.

The chain recombines TRBV30 with TRBJ1-5; possibly TRBD1 for D (5 bases). Per germline, CDR1 GTSNPN and CDR2 SVGIG (reference sequence). Trimming cost V 3 bases and J 6 bases, with 12 bases left between them. The CDR3 sequence is 13 residues long. CDR3 nucleotide sequence: TGTGCCTGGAGCTTAGGTCAGGGTCAGCCCCAGCATTTT. Translating it yields CAWSLGQGQPQHF.

V is TRBV30 and J is TRBJ1-6; 7 nucleotides align to TRBD1. Germline assignment: CDR1 GTSNPN and CDR2 SVGIG (reference sequence). The J segment lost 9 bases and the V segment lost 0 bases, leaving 8 bases of the junction unmatched. The CDR3 contains 15 residues. CDR3 sequence (DNA): TGTGCCTGGAGTGTGGGCTCGCGACAGGGTTCACCCCTCCACTTT. Encoded protein: CAWSVGSRQGSPLHF. Variable domain in full (rest from reference TRBV30 and TRBJ1-6): SQTIHQWPATLVQPVGSPLSLECTVEGTSNPNLYWYRQAAGRGLQLLFYSVGIGQISSEVPQNLSASRPQDRQFILSSKKLLLSDSGFYLCAWSVGSRQGSPLHFGNGTRLTVT.

The gene calls are TRBV15 and TRBJ2-7; D not resolved. Per the germline V gene, CDR1 is LNHNV and CDR2 is YYDKDF (reference sequence). This CDR3 has 14 residues. V lost 0 bases, J lost 0 bases, and 6 bases lay in between. CDR3 in amino acids: CATSRDHFSYEQYF. CDR3 DNA: TGTGCCACCAGCAGAGATCACTTCTCCTACGAGCAGTACTTC. The variable domain in full, completed from reference TRBV15 and TRBJ2-7, reads DAMVIQNPRYQVTQFGKPVTLSCSQTLNHNVMYWYQQKSSQAPKLLFHYYDKDFNNEADTPDNFQSRRPNTSFCFLDIRSPGLGDTAMYLCATSRDHFSYEQYFGPGTRLTVT.

This clone was recorded only once. In the same sample, other DNA sequences code for this CDR3. The CDR3 nucleotides are TGCAGCGTTGAACCTCGACAGGGTAACACTGAAGCTTTCTTT. This encodes CSVEPRQGNTEAFF. J is TRBJ1-1 and V is TRBV29-1; 7 bases are shared with TRBD1. Germline V CDR1 and CDR2: SQVTM, ANQGSEA. V lost 2 bases, J lost 2 bases, and 5 bases stayed unmatched. CDR3 length: 14 amino acids.

This clone has a handful of counts. The rearrangement uses TRBV11-2 and TRBJ1-2; no clear D. The CDR3 totals 15 residues. Trimming pared 1 base from V and 2 bases from J, leaving 11 bases between. Per the germline V gene, CDR1 is SGHAT and CDR2 is FQNNGV. CDR3 coding DNA: TGTGCCAGCAGCTTAGGAGTAGGAGCGAACTATGGCTACACCTTC. Amino acids: CASSLGVGANYGYTF.

The chain combines TRBV11-3 with TRBJ2-5; possible D gene TRBD1, 5 bases. CDR3 size: 12 residues. Germline V lookup: CDR1 SGHNT, CDR2 YENEEA. Trimming removed 6 bases at V and 6 bases at J, with 11 bases between. The chain's CDR3 is CASSDSSKTQYF. Here the CDR3 DNA reads TGTGCCAGCAGTGACAGTTCAAAGACCCAGTACTTC. The full variable domain, rest sourced from reference TRBV11-3 and TRBJ2-5, is EAGVVQSPRYKIIEKKQPVAFWCNPISGHNTLYWYLQNLGQGPELLIRYENEEAVDDSQLPKDRFSAERLKGVDSTLKIQPAELGDSAVYLCASSDSSKTQYFGPGTRLLVL.

The chain uses TRBV30 and TRBJ1-2; a weak D match, TRBD1 (5 bases). The CDR3 runs 13 residues. Trimming removed 7 bases from V and 3 bases from J, with 15 bases in between. Per the germline V gene, CDR1 is GTSNPN and CDR2 is SVGIG (reference sequence). CDR3 coding DNA: TGTGCCTTGGGACTTACCGGGGACTATGGCTACACCTTC. Protein product: CALGLTGDYGYTF.

V usage is TRBV5-1 and J usage is TRBJ1-1; TRBD1 agrees at 9 bases. CDR1 SGHRS and CDR2 YFSETQ come from the germline V gene. Trimming removed 4 bases from V and 0 bases from J; junction bases left unmatched: 10. This CDR3 has 17 amino acids. The CDR3 loop reads CASSPWGQGTLNTEAFF. CDR3 in DNA: TGCGCCAGCAGCCCGTGGGGACAGGGCACTTTGAACACTGAAGCTTTCTTT.

This clone occurred once. The J gene is TRBJ1-1, the V gene TRBV15, with D uncertain. CDR3 length equals 14 residues. Per the germline V gene, CDR1 is LNHNV and CDR2 is YYDKDF (reference sequence). The V end lost 5 bases, the J end lost 1 base, and 11 bases lay between the germline ends. The CDR3 DNA is TGTGCCACCAGCCGGAACAGAAAGAACACTGAAGCTTTCTTT. As protein: CATSRNRKNTEAFF. The entire variable domain, with the rest obtained from reference TRBV15 and TRBJ1-1, is as follows: DAMVIQNPRYQVTQFGKPVTLSCSQTLNHNVMYWYQQKSSQAPKLLFHYYDKDFNNEADTPDNFQSRRPNTSFCFLDIRSPGLGDTAMYLCATSRNRKNTEAFFGQGTRLTVV.

This clone was counted a few times. This chain uses TRBV18 with TRBJ1-6; tentatively, D is TRBD1 (6 bases). Trimming shortened V by 1 base and J by 6 bases, and 13 bases separated the two germline ends. This CDR3 has 16 amino acids. Germline V CDR1 and CDR2: KGHSH, LQKENI. CDR3 sequence reads: CASSPLPGEGNSPLHF. Here the CDR3 DNA reads TGTGCCAGCTCACCACTTCCAGGGGAAGGTAATTCACCCCTCCACTTT.

This clone showed up just once. V and J are TRBV2 and TRBJ1-2, with D hard to call. CDR3 length: 13 residues. Germline-derived CDR1 and CDR2 are SNHLY and FYNNEI. V dropped 4 bases and J dropped 4 bases, with 10 bases sitting between them. The CDR3, as DNA: TGTGCCAGCAGTGTAGACGAGGTCTATGGCTACACCTTC. Encoded protein: CASSVDEVYGYTF.

The V call is TRBV30, the J call TRBJ1-1; TRBD1 might be the D (6 bases). The CDR3 covers 13 residues. The germline V gene has CDR1 GTSNPN and CDR2 SVGIG (reference sequence). With 2 bases removed from V and 9 bases from J, the gap between germline ends came to 16 bases. CDR3 amino acids: CAWSRGGESQAFF. The CDR3 DNA follows: TGTGCCTGGAGTAGGGGGGGAGAAAGTCAAGCTTTCTTT.

The V gene is TRBV30, the J gene TRBJ1-1; 9 bases align to TRBD1. J gave up 8 bases and V 5 bases, and 9 bases lay outside the gene matches. Germline V gives CDR1 GTSNPN, CDR2 SVGIG (reference sequence). This CDR3 comprises 13 residues. CDR3 DNA sequence: TGTGCCTGGGATTCACAGGGGGCCGGAGAAGCTTTCTTT. It translates to CAWDSQGAGEAFF.

The rearrangement uses TRBV29-1 and TRBJ2-6, with D unclear. The CDR3 is 14 residues long. With 2 bases removed from V and 4 bases from J, the gap between germline ends came to 9 bases. Germline lookup yields CDR1 SQVTM and CDR2 ANQGSEA. The CDR3, as DNA: TGCAGCGTTGAACTATCCACCGGGGCCAACGTCCTGACTTTC. This gives the protein CSVELSTGANVLTF. Looking up the rest from reference TRBV29-1 and TRBJ2-6 gives the full variable domain: SAVISQKPSRDICQRGTSLTIQCQVDSQVTMMFWYRQQPGQSLTLIATANQGSEATYESGFVIDKFPISRPNLTFSTLTVSNMSPEDSSIYLCSVELSTGANVLTFGAGSRLTVL.

This clone appeared a few times. This chain connects TRBV10-3 to TRBJ1-5; D gene uncertain. Germline CDR1 ENHRY, CDR2 SYGVKD. There are 15 residues in the CDR3. V was trimmed by 3 bases and J by 5 bases, leaving 14 bases between them. The CDR3 DNA reads TGTGCCATCAGTGACTACCTGGGGTCCGATCAGCCCCAGCATTTT. Its protein is CAISDYLGSDQPQHF.

This clone appeared a few times. The V and J genes are TRBV10-3 and TRBJ2-3, with TRBD1 matching 9 bases. This CDR3 comprises 15 residues. The V and J ends lost 6 bases and 2 bases, in that order; junction bases with no gene match: 6. Germline CDR1 reads ENHRY; CDR2 reads SYGVKD. CDR3 loop: CAIRSGTGTTDTQYF. For the CDR3, the DNA is TGTGCCATCAGATCCGGGACAGGGACCACAGATACGCAGTATTTT.

The V and J genes are TRBV2 and TRBJ2-1; possibly TRBD1 for D (6 bases). The V gene lost 6 bases and the J gene lost 6 bases, with 9 bases spanning the gap. Germline V lookup: CDR1 SNHLY, CDR2 FYNNEI. This CDR3 is 12 amino acids long. The CDR3 nucleotides read TGTGCCAGCAGCACAGGGTTCAATGAGCAGTTCTTC. Its protein is CASSTGFNEQFF.

CDR3 coding DNA: TGTGCCAGCAGTTTCTTGCCCGCTGGATATGGCTACACCTTC. It encodes CASSFLPAGYGYTF. This chain connects TRBV27 to TRBJ1-2, with D unclear. This CDR3 comprises 14 residues. Germline V gene lookup returns CDR1 MNHEY and CDR2 SMNVEV (reference sequence). V dropped 3 bases and J dropped 5 bases, with 13 bases sitting between them.

The table lists this clone with a few counts. The rearrangement uses TRBV5-6 and TRBJ2-1; 11 positions agree with TRBD2. The CDR3 sequence is 16 residues long. The ends lost 6 bases at V and 5 bases at J; junction bases unmatched: 10. Germline lookup yields CDR1 SGHDT and CDR2 YYEEEE. The CDR3 coding sequence is TGTGCCAGCACCCTATTGGGACTAGCGGAAGACAATGAGCAGTTCTTC. Encoded protein: CASTLLGLAEDNEQFF.

This clone was seen a handful of times. The rearrangement joins TRBV29-1 to TRBJ1-1; D uncertain. The CDR3 is 12 amino acids. With 4 bases removed from V and 6 bases from J, the gap between germline ends came to 12 bases. Germline V gene lookup returns CDR1 SQVTM and CDR2 ANQGSEA. CDR3 nucleotides: TGCAGCGTTGGCCTTAGCACATCTGAAGCTTTCTTT. Protein product: CSVGLSTSEAFF. The variable domain in full, completed from reference TRBV29-1 and TRBJ1-1, reads SAVISQKPSRDICQRGTSLTIQCQVDSQVTMMFWYRQQPGQSLTLIATANQGSEATYESGFVIDKFPISRPNLTFSTLTVSNMSPEDSSIYLCSVGLSTSEAFFGQGTRLTVV.

In nucleotides, the CDR3 is TGTGCCAGCAGCCCTCGGACAGGTGAAAAACTGTTTTTT. It translates to CASSPRTGEKLFF. The chain links TRBV27 to TRBJ1-4; 7 positions agree with TRBD1. With V trimmed by 6 bases and J by 7 bases, 5 bases remained unmatched. The CDR3 has 13 amino acids. CDR1 and CDR2 from the germline V gene are MNHEY and SMNVEV (reference sequence).

The V gene is TRBV7-9, the J gene TRBJ1-1, with D perhaps matching TRBD1 (6 bases). The CDR3 has 14 amino acids. The V end was cut by 2 bases, the J end by 5 bases, with 12 bases between. Germline CDR1 reads SEHNR; CDR2 reads FQNEAQ (reference sequence). The CDR3: CASSLTGLGTEAFF. The CDR3 DNA reads as TGTGCCAGCAGCTTAACAGGGCTTGGGACTGAAGCTTTCTTT.

This clone came up many times. The chain recombines TRBV6-1 with TRBJ2-1; no clear D. CDR3 length: 15 amino acids. With 7 bases removed from V and 5 bases from J, the gap between germline ends came to 18 bases. CDR1 and CDR2 from the germline V gene are MNHNS and SASEGT. CDR3 protein: CASKGWRFGDNEQFF. The CDR3 region has the DNA TGTGCCAGCAAAGGGTGGCGGTTTGGGGACAATGAGCAGTTCTTC.

The V call is TRBV29-1, the J call TRBJ2-5; 11 bases map to TRBD1. The V segment lost 4 bases and the J segment 5 bases; nucleotides outside the gene matches: 3. Germline-derived CDR1 and CDR2 are SQVTM and ANQGSEA. This CDR3 comprises 13 residues. The CDR3, as DNA: TGCAGCGTTGCGAGGACAGGGGGCGAGACCCAGTACTTC. Translating it yields CSVARTGGETQYF.